This T cell receptor beta chain was captured in a study of CD4 T cells in relation to SARS-CoV-2 and coronaviruses. Overall study: TCR beta CDR3s were sequenced after roughly nine-day antigen culture of PBMCs.

The CDR3 runs to 13 residues. V gave up 5 bases and J gave up 6 bases; unmatched junction bases: 4. CDR1 is SGHRS, CDR2 YFSETQ, per germline. A remark on this clone: Its antigen is unidentified.

Before the COVID-19 pandemic, during about 2011-2019, CD4+ T cells were taken from unexposed donors. CD4+ T cells were isolated from the cells after around 11 days of culture. Repertoires were generated with immunoSEQ multiplex PCR, while TCRdb's copy carries only in-frame clones and drops some. The sample holds tens of thousands of clones, less than 85% seen once. The chain uses TRBV5-1 and TRBJ2-1; 8 bases line up with TRBD2. The sample consisted of CD4+ T cells from PBMCs, cultured in vitro. The receptor was isolated from a human donor in good health. The CDR3 sequence: CASSPGLVNEQFF. The CDR3, as DNA: TGCGCCAGCAGTCCGGGACTAGTCAATGAGCAGTTCTTC.